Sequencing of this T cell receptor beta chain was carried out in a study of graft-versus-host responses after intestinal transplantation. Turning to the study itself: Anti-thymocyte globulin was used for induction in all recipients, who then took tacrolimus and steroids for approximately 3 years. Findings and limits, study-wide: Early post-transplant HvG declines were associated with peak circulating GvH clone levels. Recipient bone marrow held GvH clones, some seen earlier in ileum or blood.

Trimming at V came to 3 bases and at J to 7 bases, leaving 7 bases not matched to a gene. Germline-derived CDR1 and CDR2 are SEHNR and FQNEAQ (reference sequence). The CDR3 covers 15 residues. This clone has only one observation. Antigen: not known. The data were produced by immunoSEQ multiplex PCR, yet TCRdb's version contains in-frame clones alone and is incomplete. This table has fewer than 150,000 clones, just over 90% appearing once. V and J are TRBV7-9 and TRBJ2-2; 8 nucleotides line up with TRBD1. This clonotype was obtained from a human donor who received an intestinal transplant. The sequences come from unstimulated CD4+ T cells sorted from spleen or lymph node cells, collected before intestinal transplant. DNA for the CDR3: TGTGCCAGCAGCTTTCTAGCAGGGGGCCACGGGGAGCTGTTTTTT. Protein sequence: CASSFLAGGHGELFF.